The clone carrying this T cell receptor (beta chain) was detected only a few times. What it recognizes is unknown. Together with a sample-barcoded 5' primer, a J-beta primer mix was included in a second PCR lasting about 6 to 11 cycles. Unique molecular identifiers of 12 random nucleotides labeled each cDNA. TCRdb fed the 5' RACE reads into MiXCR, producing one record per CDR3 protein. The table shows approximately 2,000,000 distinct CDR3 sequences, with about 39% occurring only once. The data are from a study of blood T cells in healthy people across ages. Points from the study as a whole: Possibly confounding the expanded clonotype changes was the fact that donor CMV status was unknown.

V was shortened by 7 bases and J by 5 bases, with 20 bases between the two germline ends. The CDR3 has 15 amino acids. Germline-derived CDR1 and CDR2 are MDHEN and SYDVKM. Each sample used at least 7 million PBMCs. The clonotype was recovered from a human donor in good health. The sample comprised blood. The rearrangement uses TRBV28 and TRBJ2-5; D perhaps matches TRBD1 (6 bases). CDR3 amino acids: CASTQGFSRVETQYF. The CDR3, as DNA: TGTGCCAGCACCCAGGGGTTTTCTCGAGTCGAGACCCAGTACTTC.